This T cell receptor beta chain was recorded in a study of blood T cells in healthy people across ages. Study observations and caveats: With unsorted PBMCs, a conclusive comparison of naive versus antigen-experienced cells was not possible. Donor CMV status was unknown, possibly confounding expanded clonotype changes.

Primed by a sample-barcoded 5' primer and a J-beta primer mix, a second PCR proceeded for about 7 to 12 cycles. TCRdb independently ran MiXCR on the 5' RACE reads; one entry per CDR3 protein. The sample comprises around 500,000 distinct CDR3 sequences, about 45% of which are singletons, and 20% to 25% rests with the top ten. V lost 2 bases to trimming and J lost 3 bases; unmatched junction nucleotides: 10. The V gene's germline CDR1 is SGHTA and CDR2 FQGNSA. The CDR3 has 18 residues. The authors extracted at least 5 micrograms of total RNA per sample. This clonotype was found a few times. Antigen: not known.

The J gene is TRBJ2-6, the V gene TRBV7-2, with 7 bases aligning to TRBD1. The specimen sequenced was blood. The clonotype comes from an elderly man in good health. The CDR3 region has the DNA TGTGCCAGCAGCTTATTTGGGACAGCCCACGGTGGGGCCAACGTCCTGACTTTC. Protein: CASSLFGTAHGGANVLTF.